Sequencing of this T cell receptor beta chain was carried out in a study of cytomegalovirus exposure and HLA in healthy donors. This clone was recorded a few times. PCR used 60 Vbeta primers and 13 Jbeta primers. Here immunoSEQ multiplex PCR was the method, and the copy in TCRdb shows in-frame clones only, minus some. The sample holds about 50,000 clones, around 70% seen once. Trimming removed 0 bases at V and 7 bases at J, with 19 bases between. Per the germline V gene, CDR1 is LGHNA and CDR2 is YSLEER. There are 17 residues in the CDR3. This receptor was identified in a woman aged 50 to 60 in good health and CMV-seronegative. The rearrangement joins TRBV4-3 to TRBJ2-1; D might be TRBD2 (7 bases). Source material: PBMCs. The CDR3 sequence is CASSQDLGGGERNEQFF. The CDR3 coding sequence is TGCGCCAGCAGCCAAGATCTTGGGGGGGGCGAAAGAAATGAGCAGTTCTTC.